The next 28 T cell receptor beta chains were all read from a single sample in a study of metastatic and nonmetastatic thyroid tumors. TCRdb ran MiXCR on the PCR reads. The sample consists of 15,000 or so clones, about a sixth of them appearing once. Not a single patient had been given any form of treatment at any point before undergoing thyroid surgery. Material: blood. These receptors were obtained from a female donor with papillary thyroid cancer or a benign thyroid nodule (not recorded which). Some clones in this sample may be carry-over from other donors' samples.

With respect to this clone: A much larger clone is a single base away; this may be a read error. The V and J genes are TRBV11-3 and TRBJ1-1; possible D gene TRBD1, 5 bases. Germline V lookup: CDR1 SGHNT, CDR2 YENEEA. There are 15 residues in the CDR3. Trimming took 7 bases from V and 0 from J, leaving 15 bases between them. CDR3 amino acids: CASIAPGGMNTEAFF. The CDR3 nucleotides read TGTGCCAGCATCGCCCCGGGGGGGATGAACACTGAAGCTTTCTTT. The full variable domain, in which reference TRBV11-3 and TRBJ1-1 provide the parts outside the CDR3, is EAGVVQSPRYKIIEKKQPVAFWCNPISGHNTLYWYLQNLGQGPELLIRYENEEAVDDSQLPKDRFSAERLKGVDSTLKIQPAELGDSAVYLCASIAPGGMNTEAFFGQGTRLTVV.

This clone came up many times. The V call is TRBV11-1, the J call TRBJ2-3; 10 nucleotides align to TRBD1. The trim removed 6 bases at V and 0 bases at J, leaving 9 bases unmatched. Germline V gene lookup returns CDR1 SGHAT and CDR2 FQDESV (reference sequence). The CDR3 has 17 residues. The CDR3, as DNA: TGTGCCAGCAGTCCCGGGACAGGGGACACTAGCACAGATACGCAGTATTTT. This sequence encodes CASSPGTGDTSTDTQYF.

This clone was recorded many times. The CDR3 reads CSVGHGNNEKLFF. Written as DNA, the CDR3 is TGCAGCGTTGGGCACGGGAATAATGAAAAACTGTTTTTT. This chain joins TRBV29-1 and TRBJ1-4; no reliable D call. Germline values: CDR1 SQVTM, CDR2 ANQGSEA. This CDR3 is 13 amino acids long. V was trimmed by 4 bases and J by 4 bases, leaving 10 bases between them.

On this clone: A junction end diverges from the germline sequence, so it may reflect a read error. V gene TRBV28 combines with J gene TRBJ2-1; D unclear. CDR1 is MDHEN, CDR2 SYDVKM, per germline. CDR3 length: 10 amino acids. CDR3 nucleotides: TGTGCCTGCAGTAGCAATGAGCAGTTATTC. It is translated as CACSSNEQLF.

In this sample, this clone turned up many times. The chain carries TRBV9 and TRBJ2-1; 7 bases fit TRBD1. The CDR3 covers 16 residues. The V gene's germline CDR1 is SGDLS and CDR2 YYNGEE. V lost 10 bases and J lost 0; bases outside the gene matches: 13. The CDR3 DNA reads TGTGCCTGCCCTACGCCGGGACAGTGCTCCTACAATGAGCAGTTCTTC. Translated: CACPTPGQCSYNEQFF.

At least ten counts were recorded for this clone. CDR3 DNA sequence: TGCGCCAGCAGCCTTAGCAGCAATGAGCAGTTCTTC. Residues: CASSLSSNEQFF. V usage is TRBV4-1 and J usage is TRBJ2-1; no firm D call. V lost 4 bases to trimming and J lost 6 bases, with 7 bases between them. The germline V gene encodes CDR1 MGHRA and CDR2 YSYEKL. This CDR3 is 12 amino acids long.

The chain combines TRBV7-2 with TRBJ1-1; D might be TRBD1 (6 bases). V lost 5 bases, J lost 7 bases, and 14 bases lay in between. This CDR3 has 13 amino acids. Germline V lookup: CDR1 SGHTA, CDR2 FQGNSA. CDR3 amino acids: CASSLSGTSEAFF. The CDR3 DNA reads TGTGCCAGCAGCCTGTCCGGGACAAGTGAAGCTTTCTTT.

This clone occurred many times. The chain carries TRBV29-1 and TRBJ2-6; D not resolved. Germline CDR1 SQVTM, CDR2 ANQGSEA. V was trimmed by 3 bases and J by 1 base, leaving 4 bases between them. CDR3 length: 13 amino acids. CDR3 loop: CSVDFSGANVLTF. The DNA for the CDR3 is TGCAGCGTTGATTTTTCTGGGGCCAACGTCCTGACTTTC. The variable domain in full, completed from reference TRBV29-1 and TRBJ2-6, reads SAVISQKPSRDICQRGTSLTIQCQVDSQVTMMFWYRQQPGQSLTLIATANQGSEATYESGFVIDKFPISRPNLTFSTLTVSNMSPEDSSIYLCSVDFSGANVLTFGAGSRLTVL.

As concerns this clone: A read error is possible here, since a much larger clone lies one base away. CDR3 DNA: TGCAGTGCTGAGGACACGAGATACGAGAAGTACTTC. Its translation is CSAEDTRYEKYF. The V gene is TRBV20-1, the J gene TRBJ2-7, with D possibly TRBD1 on 5 matching bases. Germline CDR1 is DFQATT and CDR2 is SNEGSKA (reference sequence). The CDR3 runs 12 residues.

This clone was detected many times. DNA for the CDR3: TGTGCCAGTAGCGGGCTTAGCGGGAGCGACGAGCAGTACTTC. Its protein product is CASSGLSGSDEQYF. This sequence joins TRBV19 and TRBJ2-7, with 9 bases aligning to TRBD2. There are 14 residues in the CDR3. The V and J ends lost 6 bases and 5 bases, in that order; junction bases with no gene match: 8. Germline assignment: CDR1 LNHDA and CDR2 SQIVND (reference sequence).

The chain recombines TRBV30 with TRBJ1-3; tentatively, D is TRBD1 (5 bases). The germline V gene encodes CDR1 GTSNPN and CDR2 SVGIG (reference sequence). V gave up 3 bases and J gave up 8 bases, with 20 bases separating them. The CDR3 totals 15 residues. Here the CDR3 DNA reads TGTGCCTGGAGGCTGGGACGAAATTCTCTTTACACCATATATTTT. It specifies CAWRLGRNSLYTIYF.

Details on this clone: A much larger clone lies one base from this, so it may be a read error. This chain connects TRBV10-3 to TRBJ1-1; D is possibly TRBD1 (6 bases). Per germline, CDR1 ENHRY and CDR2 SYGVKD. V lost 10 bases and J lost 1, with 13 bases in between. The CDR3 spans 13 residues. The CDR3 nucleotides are TGTGCCACCCAACAGGGTTCGAACACTGAAGCTTTCTTT. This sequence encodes CATQQGSNTEAFF.

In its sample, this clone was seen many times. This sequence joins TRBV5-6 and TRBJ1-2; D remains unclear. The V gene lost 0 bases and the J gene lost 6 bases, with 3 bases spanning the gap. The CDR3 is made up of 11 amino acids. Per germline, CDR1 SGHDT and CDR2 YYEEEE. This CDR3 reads CASSLEDGYTF. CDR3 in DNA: TGTGCCAGCAGCTTGGAAGATGGCTACACCTTC.

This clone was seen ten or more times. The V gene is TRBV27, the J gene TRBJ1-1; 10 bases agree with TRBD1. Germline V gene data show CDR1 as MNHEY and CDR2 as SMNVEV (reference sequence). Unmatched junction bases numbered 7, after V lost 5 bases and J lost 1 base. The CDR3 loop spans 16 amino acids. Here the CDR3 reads CASSPLTGGRNTEAFF. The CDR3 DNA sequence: TGTGCCAGCAGTCCGTTGACAGGGGGCAGGAACACTGAAGCTTTCTTT.

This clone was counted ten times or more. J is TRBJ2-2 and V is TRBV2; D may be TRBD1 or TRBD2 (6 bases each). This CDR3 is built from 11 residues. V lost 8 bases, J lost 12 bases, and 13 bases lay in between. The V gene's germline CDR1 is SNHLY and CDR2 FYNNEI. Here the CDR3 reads CASSTGRKLFF. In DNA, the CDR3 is TGTGCCAGCTCAACAGGGAGGAAGCTGTTTTTT.

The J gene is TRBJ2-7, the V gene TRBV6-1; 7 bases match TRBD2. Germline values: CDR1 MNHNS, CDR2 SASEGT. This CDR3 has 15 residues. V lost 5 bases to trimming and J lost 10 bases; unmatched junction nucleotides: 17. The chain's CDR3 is CASSPVGAGTYYQYF. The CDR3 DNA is TGTGCCAGCAGTCCCGTAGGAGCGGGGACCTACTATCAGTACTTC.

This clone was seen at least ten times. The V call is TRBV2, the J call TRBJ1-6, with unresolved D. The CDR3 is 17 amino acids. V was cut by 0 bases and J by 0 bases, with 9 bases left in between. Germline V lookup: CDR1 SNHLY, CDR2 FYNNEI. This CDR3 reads CASSEAGPSSYNSPLHF. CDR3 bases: TGTGCCAGCAGTGAAGCCGGCCCTAGCTCCTATAATTCACCCCTCCACTTT.

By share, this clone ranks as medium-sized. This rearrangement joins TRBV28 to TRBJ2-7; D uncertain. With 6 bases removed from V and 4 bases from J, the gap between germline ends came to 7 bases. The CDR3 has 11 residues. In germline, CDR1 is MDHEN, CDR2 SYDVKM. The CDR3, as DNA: TGTGCCAGCAGCCTATATTACGAGCAGTACTTC. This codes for CASSLYYEQYF.

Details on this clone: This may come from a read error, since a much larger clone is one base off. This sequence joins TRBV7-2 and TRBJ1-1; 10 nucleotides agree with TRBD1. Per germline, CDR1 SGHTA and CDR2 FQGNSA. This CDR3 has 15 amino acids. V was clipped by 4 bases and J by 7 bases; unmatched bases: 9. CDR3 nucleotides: TGTGCCAGCAGCTCGACGGGACAGGGGTGGAATGAAGCTTTCTTT. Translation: CASSSTGQGWNEAFF.

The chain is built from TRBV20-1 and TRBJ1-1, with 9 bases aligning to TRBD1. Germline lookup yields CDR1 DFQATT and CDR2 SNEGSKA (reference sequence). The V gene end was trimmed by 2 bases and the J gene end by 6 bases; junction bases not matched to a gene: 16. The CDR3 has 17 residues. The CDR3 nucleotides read TGCAGTGCTAGATGGGGGACAGGGTCGTGGAGGGGGGCTGAAGCTTTCTTT. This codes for CSARWGTGSWRGAEAFF.

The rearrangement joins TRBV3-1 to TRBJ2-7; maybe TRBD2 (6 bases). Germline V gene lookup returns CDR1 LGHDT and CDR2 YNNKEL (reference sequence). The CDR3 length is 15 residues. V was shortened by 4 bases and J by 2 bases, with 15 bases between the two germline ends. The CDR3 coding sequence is TGTGCCAGCAGCCGGAGTGGAGGGAGGCCCTACGAGCAGTACTTC. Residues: CASSRSGGRPYEQYF.

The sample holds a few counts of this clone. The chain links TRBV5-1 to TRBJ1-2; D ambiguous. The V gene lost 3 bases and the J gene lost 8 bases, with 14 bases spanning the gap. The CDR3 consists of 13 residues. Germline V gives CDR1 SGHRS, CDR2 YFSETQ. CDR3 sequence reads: CASSSGSWEGYTF. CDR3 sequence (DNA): TGCGCCAGCAGCTCCGGATCCTGGGAAGGCTACACCTTC.

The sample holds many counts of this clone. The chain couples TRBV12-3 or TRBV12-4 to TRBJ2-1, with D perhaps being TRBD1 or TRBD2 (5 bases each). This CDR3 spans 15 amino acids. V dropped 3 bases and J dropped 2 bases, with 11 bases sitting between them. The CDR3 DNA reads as TGTGCCAGCAGTTTGGGGACGCCGACCTACAATGAGCAGTTCTTC. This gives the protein CASSLGTPTYNEQFF.

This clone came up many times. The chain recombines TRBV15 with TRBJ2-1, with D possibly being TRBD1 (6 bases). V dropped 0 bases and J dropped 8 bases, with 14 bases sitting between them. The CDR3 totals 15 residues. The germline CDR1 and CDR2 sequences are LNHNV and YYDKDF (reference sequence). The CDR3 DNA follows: TGTGCCACCAGCAGAGAAATCAGGGGATGGGATGAGCAGTTCTTC. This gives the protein CATSREIRGWDEQFF.

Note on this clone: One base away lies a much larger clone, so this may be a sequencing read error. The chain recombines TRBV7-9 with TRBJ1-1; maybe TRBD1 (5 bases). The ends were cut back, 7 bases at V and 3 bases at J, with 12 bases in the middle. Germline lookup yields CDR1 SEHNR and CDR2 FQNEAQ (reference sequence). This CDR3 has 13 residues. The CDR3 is CASTTGDDTEAFF. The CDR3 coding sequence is TGTGCCAGCACCACAGGAGACGACACTGAAGCTTTCTTT.

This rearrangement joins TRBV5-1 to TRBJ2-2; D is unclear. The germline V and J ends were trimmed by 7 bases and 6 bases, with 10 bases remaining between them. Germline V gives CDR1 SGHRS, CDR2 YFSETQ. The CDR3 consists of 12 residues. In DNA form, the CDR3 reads TGCGCCAGCCCTTCTTTGGCCGGGGAGCTGTTTTTT. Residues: CASPSLAGELFF.

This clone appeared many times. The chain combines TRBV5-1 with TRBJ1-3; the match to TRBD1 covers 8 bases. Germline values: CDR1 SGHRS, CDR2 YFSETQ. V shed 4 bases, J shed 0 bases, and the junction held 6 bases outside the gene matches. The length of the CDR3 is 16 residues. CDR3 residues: CASSRTGLDSGNTIYF. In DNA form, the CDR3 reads TGCGCCAGCAGCAGGACAGGGTTAGACTCTGGAAACACCATATATTTT.

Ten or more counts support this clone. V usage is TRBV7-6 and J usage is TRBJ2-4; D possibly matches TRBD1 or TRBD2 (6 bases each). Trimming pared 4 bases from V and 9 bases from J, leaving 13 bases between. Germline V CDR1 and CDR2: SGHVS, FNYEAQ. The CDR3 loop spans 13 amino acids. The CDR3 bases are TGTGCCAGCAGCTCCGAACAGGGAGGCATTCAGTACTTC. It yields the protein CASSSEQGGIQYF. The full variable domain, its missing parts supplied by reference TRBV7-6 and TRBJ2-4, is GAGVSQSPRYKVTKRGQDVALRCDPISGHVSLYWYRQALGQGPEFLTYFNYEAQQDKSGLPNDRFSAERPEGSISTLTIQRTEQRDSAMYRCASSSEQGGIQYFGAGTRLSVL.